Listed below are T cell receptor beta chains from one sample, sequenced in a study of beta chain features in type 1 diabetes. Assay used: immunoSEQ multiplex PCR; TCRdb lists only in-frame clones, some missing. The sample includes under 300,000 clones, around 7.3% of them seen just once. Sequencing used central memory CD4+ T cells from blood. These receptors were taken from a woman under 30 in good health. Each CDR3 is given with its conserved first and last residue. A D gene is named only where the DNA matches it firmly. Not every row has a clone size; where given, it reads once, few, many or a size class.

abundance,d_gene,j_gene,v_gene,CDR3aa,CDR3nt
NA,NA,TRBJ2-7,TRBV18,CASSPPNRGWGYEQYF,TGTGCCAGCTCACCACCGAATAGAGGGTGGGGCTACGAGCAGTACTTC
NA,NA,TRBJ1-1,TRBV28,CASSTYSGMNTEAFF,TGTGCCAGCAGTACTTACAGCGGAATGAACACTGAAGCTTTCTTT
NA,NA,TRBJ2-5,TRBV11-2,CASSLTNGRTETQYF,TGTGCCAGCAGCTTAACTAATGGGAGGACAGAGACCCAGTACTTC
few,TRBD2,TRBJ2-3,TRBV9,CASSVSGTSTDTQYF,TGTGCCAGCAGCGTCAGCGGGACTAGCACAGATACGCAGTATTTT
NA,NA,TRBJ1-2,TRBV7-2,CASRNNGLGGYTF,TGTGCCAGCCGAAATAATGGGCTAGGTGGCTACACCTTC
NA,NA,TRBJ1-3,TRBV7-9,CASSLNTAGFGTIYF,TGTGCCAGCAGCTTAAATACAGCTGGCTTCGGCACCATATATTTT
NA,NA,TRBJ2-3,TRBV29-1,CSVVRAGSTDTQYF,TGCAGCGTTGTTAGGGCGGGGTCCACAGATACGCAGTATTTT
NA,NA,TRBJ1-4,TRBV7-9,CASSFGSFNEKLFF,TGTGCCAGCAGCTTCGGCAGCTTTAATGAAAAACTGTTTTTT
NA,NA,TRBJ1-2,TRBV6-5,CASSDTASYGYTF,TGTGCCAGCAGTGATACAGCCAGCTATGGCTACACCTTC
few,TRBD2,TRBJ2-7,TRBV18,CASSPGLAAYEQYF,TGTGCCAGCTCACCGGGACTAGCGGCCTACGAGCAGTACTTC
NA,NA,TRBJ2-4,TRBV11-3,CASSFLLADWNIQYF,TGTGCCAGCAGCTTTCTTCTGGCTGACTGGAACATTCAGTACTTC
few,TRBD1,TRBJ1-3,TRBV7-9,CASSLDRGSGNTIYF,TGTGCCAGCAGCCTTGACAGGGGATCTGGAAACACCATATATTTT
NA,NA,TRBJ2-1,TRBV6-1,CASSTEIYNEQFF,TGTGCCAGCAGTACCGAGATCTACAATGAGCAGTTCTTC
few,NA,TRBJ1-5,TRBV27,CASSWTSNQPQHF,TGTGCCAGCAGTTGGACTAGCAATCAGCCCCAGCATTTT
few,NA,TRBJ1-5,TRBV19,CASSIRGVSQPQHF,TGTGCCAGTAGTATCCGGGGGGTGAGTCAGCCCCAGCATTTT
few,TRBD1,TRBJ1-3,TRBV4-1,CASSGGTGTSGNTIYF,TGCGCCAGCAGCGGCGGGACAGGGACTTCTGGAAACACCATATATTTT
few,NA,TRBJ1-5,TRBV27,CASSFLGDRNQPQHF,TGTGCCAGCAGTTTTCTCGGCGACAGAAATCAGCCCCAGCATTTT
few,TRBD1,TRBJ2-1,TRBV7-2,CASSPNRGGYNEQFF,TGTGCCAGCAGCCCTAACAGGGGTGGGTACAATGAGCAGTTCTTC